This T cell receptor beta chain stems from a study of T cell responses to AZD1222 COVID-19 vaccine. Study-level points and caveats: Among spike-specific TCRs, nearly half reportedly target unmutated variant regions. Baseline serostatus was positive in only six AZD1222 recipients. No day 14 peak samples; only post-peak repertoires were characterized.

The data were produced by immunoSEQ multiplex PCR, yet TCRdb's version contains in-frame clones alone and is incomplete. This sample has 90,000 to 110,000 clones, with more than 75% found just once. Germline CDR1 ENHRY, CDR2 SYGVKD. V was trimmed by 1 base and J by 0 bases, leaving 9 bases between them. This CDR3 contains 16 residues. Note on this clone: What it binds is unknown.

This receptor was identified in an adult in good health. The sequenced sample was peripheral blood, obtained on day 0 of AZD1222 vaccination. The chain links TRBV10-3 to TRBJ1-4; D call uncertain. The CDR3 loop reads CAISELGISTNEKLFF. The DNA of the CDR3 is TGTGCCATCAGTGAGTTAGGAATCTCAACTAATGAAAAACTGTTTTTT.